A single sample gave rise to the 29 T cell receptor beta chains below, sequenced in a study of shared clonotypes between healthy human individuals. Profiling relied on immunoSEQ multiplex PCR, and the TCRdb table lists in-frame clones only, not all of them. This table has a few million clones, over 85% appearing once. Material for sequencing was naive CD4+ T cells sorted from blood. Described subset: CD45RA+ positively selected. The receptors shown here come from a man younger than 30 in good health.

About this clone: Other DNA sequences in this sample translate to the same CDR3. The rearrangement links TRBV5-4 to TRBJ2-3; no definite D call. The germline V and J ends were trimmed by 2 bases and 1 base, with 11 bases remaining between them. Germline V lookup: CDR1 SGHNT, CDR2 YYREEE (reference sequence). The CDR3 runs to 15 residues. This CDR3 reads CASSLSSGGTDTQYF. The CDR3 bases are TGTGCCAGCAGCTTAAGCTCCGGTGGCACAGATACGCAGTATTTT.

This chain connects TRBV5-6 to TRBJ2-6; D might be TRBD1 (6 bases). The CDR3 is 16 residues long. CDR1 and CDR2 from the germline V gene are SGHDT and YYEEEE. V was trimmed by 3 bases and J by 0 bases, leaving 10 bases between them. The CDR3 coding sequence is TGTGCCAGCAGCTATGGACAGAGCTCTGGGGCCAACGTCCTGACTTTC. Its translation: CASSYGQSSGANVLTF.

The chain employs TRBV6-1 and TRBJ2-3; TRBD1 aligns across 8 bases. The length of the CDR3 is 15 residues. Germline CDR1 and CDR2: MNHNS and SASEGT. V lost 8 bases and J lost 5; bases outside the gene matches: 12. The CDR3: CASGITGQGGDTQYF. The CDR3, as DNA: TGTGCCAGCGGAATAACCGGACAGGGCGGAGATACGCAGTATTTT.

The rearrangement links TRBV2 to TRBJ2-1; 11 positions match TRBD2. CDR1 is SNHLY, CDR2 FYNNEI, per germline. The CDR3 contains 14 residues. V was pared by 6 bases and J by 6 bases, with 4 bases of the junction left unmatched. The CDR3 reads CASRTSGAPNEQFF. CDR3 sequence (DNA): TGTGCCAGCAGGACTAGCGGGGCACCCAATGAGCAGTTCTTC.

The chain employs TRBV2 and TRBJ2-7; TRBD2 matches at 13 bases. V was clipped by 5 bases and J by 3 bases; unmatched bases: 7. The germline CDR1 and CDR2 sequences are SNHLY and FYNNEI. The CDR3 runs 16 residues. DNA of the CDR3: TGTGCCAGCAGTAAGGCCCGGACTAGCGGGGGCTACGAGCAGTACTTC. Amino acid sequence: CASSKARTSGGYEQYF.

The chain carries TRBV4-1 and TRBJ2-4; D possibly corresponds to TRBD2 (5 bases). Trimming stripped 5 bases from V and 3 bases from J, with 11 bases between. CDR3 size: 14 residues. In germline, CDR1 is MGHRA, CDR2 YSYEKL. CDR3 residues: CASSEAGIKNIQYF. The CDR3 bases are TGCGCCAGCAGCGAGGCCGGGATCAAAAACATTCAGTACTTC.

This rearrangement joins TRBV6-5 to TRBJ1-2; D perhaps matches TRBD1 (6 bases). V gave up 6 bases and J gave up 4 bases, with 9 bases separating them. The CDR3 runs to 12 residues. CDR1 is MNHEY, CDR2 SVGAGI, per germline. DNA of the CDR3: TGTGCCAGCAGCCGGGACACCTATGGCTACACCTTC. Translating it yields CASSRDTYGYTF.

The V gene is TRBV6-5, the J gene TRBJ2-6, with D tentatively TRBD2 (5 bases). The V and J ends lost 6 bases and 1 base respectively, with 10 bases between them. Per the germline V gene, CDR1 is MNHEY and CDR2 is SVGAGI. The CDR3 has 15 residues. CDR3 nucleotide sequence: TGTGCCAGCAGGAGGGATATGTCTGGGGCCAACGTCCTGACTTTC. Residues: CASRRDMSGANVLTF.

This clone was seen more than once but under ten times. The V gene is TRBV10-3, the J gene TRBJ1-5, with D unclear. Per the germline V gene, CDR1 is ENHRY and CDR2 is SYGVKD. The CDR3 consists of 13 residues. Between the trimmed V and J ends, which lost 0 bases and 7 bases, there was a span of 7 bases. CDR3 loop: CAISESWVQPQHF. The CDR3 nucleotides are TGTGCCATCAGTGAGTCATGGGTCCAGCCCCAGCATTTT.

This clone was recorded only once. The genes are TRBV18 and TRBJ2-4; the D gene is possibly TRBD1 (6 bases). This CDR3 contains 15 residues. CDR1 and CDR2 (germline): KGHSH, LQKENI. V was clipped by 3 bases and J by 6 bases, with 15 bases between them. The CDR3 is CASSPDRTAGNIQYF. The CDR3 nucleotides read TGTGCCAGCTCACCCGACAGGACGGCCGGAAACATTCAGTACTTC.

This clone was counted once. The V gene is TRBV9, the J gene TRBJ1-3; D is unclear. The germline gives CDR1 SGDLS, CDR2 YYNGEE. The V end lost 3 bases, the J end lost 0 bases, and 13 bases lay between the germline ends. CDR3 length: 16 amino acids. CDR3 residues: CASSGYARLSGNTIYF. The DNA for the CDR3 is TGTGCCAGCAGCGGCTATGCACGACTCTCTGGAAACACCATATATTTT.

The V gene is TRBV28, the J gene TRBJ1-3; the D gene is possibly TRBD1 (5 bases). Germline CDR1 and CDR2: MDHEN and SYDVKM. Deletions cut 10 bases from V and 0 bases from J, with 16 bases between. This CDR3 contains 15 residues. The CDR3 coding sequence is TGTGCCACTACGGGACGAATTAACTCTGGAAACACCATATATTTT. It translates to CATTGRINSGNTIYF.

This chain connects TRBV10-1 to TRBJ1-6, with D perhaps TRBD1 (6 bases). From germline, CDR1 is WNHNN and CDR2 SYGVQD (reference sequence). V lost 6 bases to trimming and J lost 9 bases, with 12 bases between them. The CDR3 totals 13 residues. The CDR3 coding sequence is TGCGCCAGCAGCCCGGACAGAATTTCACCCCTCCACTTT. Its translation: CASSPDRISPLHF.

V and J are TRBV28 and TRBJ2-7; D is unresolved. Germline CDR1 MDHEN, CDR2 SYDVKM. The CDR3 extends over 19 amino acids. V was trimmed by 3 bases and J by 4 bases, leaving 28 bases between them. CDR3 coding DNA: TGTGCCAGCAGTTTGTTGGGCACCCGGTTTGAGGTCACCAAATACGAGCAGTACTTC. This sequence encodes CASSLLGTRFEVTKYEQYF.

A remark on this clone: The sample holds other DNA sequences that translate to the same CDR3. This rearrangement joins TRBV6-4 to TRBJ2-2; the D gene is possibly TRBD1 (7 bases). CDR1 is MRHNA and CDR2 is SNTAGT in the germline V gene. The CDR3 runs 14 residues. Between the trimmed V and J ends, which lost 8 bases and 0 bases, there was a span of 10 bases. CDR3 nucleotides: TGTGCCAGCCGGGGGACAGCGAACACCGGGGAGCTGTTTTTT. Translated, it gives CASRGTANTGELFF.

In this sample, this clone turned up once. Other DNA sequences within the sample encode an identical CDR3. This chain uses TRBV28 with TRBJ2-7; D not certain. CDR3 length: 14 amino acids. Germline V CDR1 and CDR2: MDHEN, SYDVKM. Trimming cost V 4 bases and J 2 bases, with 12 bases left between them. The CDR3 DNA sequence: TGTGCCAGCAGTTCCCGGACGCCTCCCTACGAGCAGTACTTC. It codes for CASSSRTPPYEQYF.

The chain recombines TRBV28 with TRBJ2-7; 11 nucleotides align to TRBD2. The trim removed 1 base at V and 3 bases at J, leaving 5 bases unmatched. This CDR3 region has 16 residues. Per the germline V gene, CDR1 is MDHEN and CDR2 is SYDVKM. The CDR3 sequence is CASSLYSGTSGYEQYF. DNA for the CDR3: TGTGCCAGCAGTTTATACTCCGGGACTAGCGGCTACGAGCAGTACTTC.

CDR3 sequence (DNA): TGCGCCAGCAGCCCACTAGGGACAGGAATCCAAGAGACCCAGTACTTC. Encoded protein: CASSPLGTGIQETQYF. The chain joins TRBV5-1 to TRBJ2-5; 8 bases are a match to TRBD1. The CDR3 has 16 residues. Germline CDR1 SGHRS, CDR2 YFSETQ. The V segment lost 4 bases and the J segment 1 base; nucleotides outside the gene matches: 9.

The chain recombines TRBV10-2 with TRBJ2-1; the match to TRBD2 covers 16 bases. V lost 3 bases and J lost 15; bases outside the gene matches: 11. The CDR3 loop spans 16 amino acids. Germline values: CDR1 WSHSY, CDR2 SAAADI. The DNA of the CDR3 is TGCGCCAGCAGTGATTGGGGACTAGCGGGAGGGCCGGTTCCGTTCTTC. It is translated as CASSDWGLAGGPVPFF.

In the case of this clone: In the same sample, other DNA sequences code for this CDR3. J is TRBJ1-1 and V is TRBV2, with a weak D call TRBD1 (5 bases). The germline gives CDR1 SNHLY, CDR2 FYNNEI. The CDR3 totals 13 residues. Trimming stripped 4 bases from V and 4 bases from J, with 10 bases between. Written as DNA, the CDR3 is TGTGCCAGCAGTGTTCAGGGAGGCACTGAAGCTTTCTTT. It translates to CASSVQGGTEAFF.

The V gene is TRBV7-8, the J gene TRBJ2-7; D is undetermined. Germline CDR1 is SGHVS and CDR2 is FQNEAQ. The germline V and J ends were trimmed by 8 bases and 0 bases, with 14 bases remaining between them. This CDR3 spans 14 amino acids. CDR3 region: CASSLRTDSYEQYF. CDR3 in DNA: TGTGCCAGCTCCCTGAGGACGGACTCCTACGAGCAGTACTTC.

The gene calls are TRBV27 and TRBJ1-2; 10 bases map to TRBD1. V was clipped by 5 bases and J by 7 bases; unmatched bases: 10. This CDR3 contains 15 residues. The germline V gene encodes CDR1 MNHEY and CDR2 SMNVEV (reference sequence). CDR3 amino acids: CASSPRDRGWSGYTF. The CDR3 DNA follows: TGTGCCAGCAGTCCCCGGGACAGGGGTTGGAGTGGCTACACCTTC.

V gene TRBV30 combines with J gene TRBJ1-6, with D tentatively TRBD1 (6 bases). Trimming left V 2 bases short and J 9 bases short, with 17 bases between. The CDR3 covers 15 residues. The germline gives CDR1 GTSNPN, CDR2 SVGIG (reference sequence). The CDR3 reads CAWSMKRGMASPLHF. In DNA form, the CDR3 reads TGTGCCTGGAGTATGAAAAGGGGGATGGCTTCACCCCTCCACTTT. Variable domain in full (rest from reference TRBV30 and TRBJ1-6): SQTIHQWPATLVQPVGSPLSLECTVEGTSNPNLYWYRQAAGRGLQLLFYSVGIGQISSEVPQNLSASRPQDRQFILSSKKLLLSDSGFYLCAWSMKRGMASPLHFGNGTRLTVT.

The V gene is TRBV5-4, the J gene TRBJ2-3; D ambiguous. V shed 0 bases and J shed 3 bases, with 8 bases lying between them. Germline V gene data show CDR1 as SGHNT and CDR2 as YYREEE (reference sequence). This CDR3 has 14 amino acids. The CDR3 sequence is CASSLAQNTDTQYF. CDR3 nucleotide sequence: TGTGCCAGCAGCTTGGCCCAGAATACAGATACGCAGTATTTT.

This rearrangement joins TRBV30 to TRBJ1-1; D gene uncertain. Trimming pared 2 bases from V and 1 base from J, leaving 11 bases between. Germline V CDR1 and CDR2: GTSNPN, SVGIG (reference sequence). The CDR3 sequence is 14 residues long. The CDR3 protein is CAWSRRSGNTEAFF. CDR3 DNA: TGTGCCTGGAGTCGTCGCAGCGGGAACACTGAAGCTTTCTTT.

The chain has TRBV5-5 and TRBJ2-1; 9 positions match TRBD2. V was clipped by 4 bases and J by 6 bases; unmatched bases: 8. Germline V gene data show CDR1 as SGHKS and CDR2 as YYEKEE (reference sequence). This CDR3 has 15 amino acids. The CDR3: CASSQTSGLPNEQFF. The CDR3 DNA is TGTGCCAGCAGCCAGACTAGCGGTCTTCCCAATGAGCAGTTCTTC.

The CDR3 DNA reads TGTGCCAGCAGTTCCGCCGCAGGGGGAAATGAAAAACTGTTTTTT. As protein: CASSSAAGGNEKLFF. V and J are TRBV28 and TRBJ1-4; 7 bases line up with TRBD1. This CDR3 has 15 residues. The trim removed 4 bases at V and 5 bases at J, leaving 7 bases unmatched. The germline V gene has CDR1 MDHEN and CDR2 SYDVKM.

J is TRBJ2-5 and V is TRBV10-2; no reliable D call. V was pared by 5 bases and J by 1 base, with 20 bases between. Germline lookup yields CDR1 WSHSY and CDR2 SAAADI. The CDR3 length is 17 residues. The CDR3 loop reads CASSLSPLERPQETQYF. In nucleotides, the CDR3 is TGCGCCAGCAGTCTTTCCCCCCTTGAGCGCCCCCAAGAGACCCAGTACTTC.

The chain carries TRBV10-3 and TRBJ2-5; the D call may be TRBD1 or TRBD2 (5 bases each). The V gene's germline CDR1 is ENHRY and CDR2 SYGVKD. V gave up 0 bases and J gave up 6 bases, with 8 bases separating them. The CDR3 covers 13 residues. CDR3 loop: CAISESTGQTQYF. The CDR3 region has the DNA TGTGCCATCAGTGAGTCGACGGGGCAGACCCAGTACTTC.